What follows describes a single T cell receptor (beta chain). Its antigen is unknown. PCR amplification relied on 60 Vbeta primers (plus 13 Jbeta primers). The data were produced by immunoSEQ multiplex PCR, yet TCRdb's version contains in-frame clones alone and is incomplete. The data hold roughly 130,000 clones, with about four fifths observed a single time. Trimming cost V 5 bases and J 4 bases, with 15 bases left between them. The germline gives CDR1 SGHDT, CDR2 YYEEEE. The CDR3 covers 14 residues. The data belong to a study of cytomegalovirus exposure and HLA in healthy donors. General study findings and limits: The study recorded over 150 TCR beta chains that were cytomegalovirus-associated. TRBV6-2, TRBV6-3 and some other V segments were excluded as indistinguishable. Accounts indicate the classifier identified cytomegalovirus status with strong specificity and sensitivity.

The TCR was taken from a woman between 35 and 50 years old in good health and CMV-seronegative. The material sequenced was PBMCs. V and J are TRBV5-6 and TRBJ1-1, with TRBD1 as a possible D gene (5 bases). CDR3 nucleotides: TGTGCCAGCAGGGCGGGGGGGAGGCGCACTGAAGCTTTCTTT. This codes for CASRAGGRRTEAFF.